This TCR beta chain was recorded in a study of blood T cell repertoires in COVID-19. Study background: COVID-19 samples collected from the United States, Italy and Spain covered acute and convalescent phases. Nucleic acid was either cDNA or gDNA, and it came from T cells, B-cell-depleted T cells, or PBMCs.

Original methodology: By means of reference gene primer amplification, nucleated cell counts were estimated. The table came from immunoSEQ multiplex PCR; TCRdb's copy has only in-frame clones and leaves some out. The V and J calls and clone size were taken over from that table, and D and trimming were inferred from the DNA. The sample shows about 150,000 clones, about 80% of them seen only once. V was pared by 2 bases and J by 5 bases, with 7 bases between. In germline, CDR1 is SNHLY, CDR2 FYNNEI. This CDR3 has 14 residues. This TCR derives from a man aged 55 to 70 with acute or convalescent COVID-19. What was sequenced was peripheral blood. This rearrangement joins TRBV2 to TRBJ1-6, with D perhaps TRBD1 (5 bases). The CDR3 protein is CASSERTHNSPLHF. DNA of the CDR3: TGTGCCAGCAGTGAAAGGACACATAATTCACCCCTCCACTTT. The complete variable domain, with remaining parts taken from reference TRBV2 and TRBJ1-6, reads EPEVTQTPSHQVTQMGQEVILRCVPISNHLYFYWYRQILGQKVEFLVSFYNNEISEKSEIFDDQFSVERPDGSNFTLKIRSTKLEDSAMYFCASSERTHNSPLHFGNGTRLTVT.